A single T cell receptor (beta chain) is shown here with its context. This specimen belongs to a study of blood T cell repertoires in COVID-19. How the authors handled the data: Amplified reference gene primers provided the basis for estimating nucleated cell counts. Sequenced by immunoSEQ multiplex PCR; TCRdb stores in-frame clones only, minus some. D and trimming come from the DNA, and the V and J calls and clone size come from that table. The sample includes about 480,000 clones, roughly 89% of them seen just once. CDR3 size: 19 residues. Germline assignment: CDR1 SGHRS and CDR2 YFSETQ. V dropped 4 bases and J dropped 0; count of bases not matched to a gene: 11.

The sample consisted of peripheral blood. The receptor was isolated from a young woman with acute or convalescent COVID-19. The V and J genes are TRBV5-1 and TRBJ2-4, with 12 nucleotides matching TRBD1. CDR3 nucleotide sequence: TGCGCCAGCAGCCGAAAGGGACAGGGGGCTATCGGAGCCAAAAACATTCAGTACTTC. This encodes CASSRKGQGAIGAKNIQYF.